This T cell receptor (beta chain) is from a study of CD8 T cells in ankylosing spondylitis. Details on this clonotype: The antigen remains undetermined.

TCRdb re-called the 5' RACE reads with MiXCR, one entry per CDR3 protein. The data show fewer than 750,000 distinct CDR3 sequences, with around 17% seen just once and 19% held by the top ten. Points from the study as a whole: What appeared characteristic of ankylosing spondylitis blood was a TCR beta motif of about eight highly homologous variants.

This CDR3 region has 15 residues. Between the trimmed V and J ends, which lost 2 bases and 10 bases, there was a span of 15 bases. The germline CDR1 and CDR2 sequences are MDHEN and SYDVKM. The specimen sequenced was blood, either unsorted or a sorted T cell fraction (not recorded which). The source is a male donor with ankylosing spondylitis. The gene calls are TRBV28 and TRBJ1-6; D perhaps matches TRBD1 (5 bases). The chain's CDR3 is CASSLGQGIGSPLHF. As DNA, the CDR3 is TGTGCCAGCAGTTTAGGGCAGGGTATCGGCTCACCCCTCCACTTT.